The clone carrying this TCR beta chain was counted once. The CDR3 is made up of 13 amino acids. Germline CDR1 reads LNHNV; CDR2 reads YYDKDF (reference sequence). Deletions cut 1 base from V and 7 bases from J, with 8 bases between. The data were obtained in a study of cytomegalovirus exposure and HLA in healthy donors. Study at large: As released early, the data held 75 million to 90 million unique TCRs from HLA-typed donors.

The PCR employed 60 Vbeta primers together with 13 Jbeta primers. Measured with immunoSEQ multiplex PCR; TCRdb has only the in-frame clones, and not every one. In the table there are about 160,000 clones, over 70% of which are singletons. The chain combines TRBV15 with TRBJ2-1; maybe TRBD1 (6 bases). The TCR comes from a woman aged 45-59 years in good health and CMV-seropositive. The sequencing sample was made of PBMCs. The CDR3 sequence is CATSRGGPNEQFF. The DNA of the CDR3 is TGTGCCACCAGCAGAGGGGGGCCAAATGAGCAGTTCTTC.